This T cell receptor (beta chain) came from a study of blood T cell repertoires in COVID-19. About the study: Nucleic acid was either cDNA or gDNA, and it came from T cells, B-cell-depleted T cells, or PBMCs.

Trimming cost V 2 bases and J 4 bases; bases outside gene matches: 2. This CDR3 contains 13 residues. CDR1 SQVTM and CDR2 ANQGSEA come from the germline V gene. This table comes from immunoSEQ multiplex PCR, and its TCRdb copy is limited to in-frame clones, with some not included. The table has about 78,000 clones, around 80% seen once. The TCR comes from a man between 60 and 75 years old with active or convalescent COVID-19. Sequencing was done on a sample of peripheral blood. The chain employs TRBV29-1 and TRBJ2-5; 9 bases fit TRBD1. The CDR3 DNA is TGCAGCGTTGAATACAGGGGGCGAGAGACCCAGTACTTC. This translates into CSVEYRGRETQYF.